This T cell receptor (beta chain) is from a study of blood T cell repertoires in COVID-19. Overall study: Material from acute and convalescent COVID-19 was sourced from the United States, Italy and Spain. PBMCs, B-cell-depleted T cells, or T cells provided the cDNA or gDNA that made up the material.

Original processing methods: For nucleated cells, counts were estimated from reference gene primer amplification. Measured with immunoSEQ multiplex PCR; TCRdb has only the in-frame clones, and not every one. V and J calls and clone size are copied from that table; D and trimming were computed from the DNA. This table has roughly 63,000 clones, approximately 82% appearing once. Germline CDR1 and CDR2: SGHRS and YFSETQ. The CDR3 extends over 15 amino acids. V was clipped by 7 bases and J by 2 bases; unmatched bases: 5. The TCR sequence derives from an older man with acute or convalescent COVID-19. Sequencing was carried out using peripheral blood. The chain combines TRBV5-1 with TRBJ2-3; 12 nucleotides align to TRBD2. The CDR3 DNA reads as TGCGCCAGCCAAACTAGCGGGGGGTCCACAGATACGCAGTATTTT. Translation gives CASQTSGGSTDTQYF. The entire variable domain, with the rest obtained from reference TRBV5-1 and TRBJ2-3, is as follows: KAGVTQTPRYLIKTRGQQVTLSCSPISGHRSVSWYQQTPGQGLQFLFEYFSETQRNKGNFPGRFSGRQFSNSRSEMNVSTLELGDSALYLCASQTSGGSTDTQYFGPGTRLTVL.